This TCR beta chain was observed in a study of T cell changes during pregnancy in multiple sclerosis. V shed 5 bases and J shed 4 bases, with 15 bases lying between them. The CDR3 has 15 residues. Looked up from germline, CDR1 is MNHEY and CDR2 is SMNVEV (reference sequence). Assay used: immunoSEQ multiplex PCR; TCRdb lists only in-frame clones, some missing. This table holds about 42,000 clones, 80% to 90% found once. The receptor's source is a female donor with multiple sclerosis, enrolled in a pregnancy study. The material was CD4+ T cells from peripheral blood mononuclear cells, obtained before pregnancy. The chain recombines TRBV27 with TRBJ1-3; D call uncertain. The chain's CDR3 is CASSAAPARGNTIYF. In nucleotides, the CDR3 is TGTGCCAGCAGTGCAGCGCCGGCAAGGGGAAACACCATATATTTT.